This T cell receptor beta chain derives from a study of CD8 T cells in ankylosing spondylitis. Study-wide points: The study identified a TCR beta motif of several highly homologous variants that appeared characteristic of ankylosing spondylitis blood. Clones that were linked to disease were CD8+ and were relatively rare in peripheral blood. Disease-linked clones reportedly concentrated significantly in matched ankylosing spondylitis synovial fluid.

Quantitative molecular-barcoded 5'-RACE generated the TCR beta libraries. Via MiXCR, TCRdb re-called the 5' RACE reads, giving one row per CDR3 protein. Altogether approximately 150,000 distinct CDR3 sequences are present, around 43% being singletons, with the ten largest covering 13% to 15%. Concerning this clonotype: Its antigen is not known.

This CDR3 has 15 amino acids. CDR1 is DFQATT, CDR2 SNEGSKA, per germline (reference sequence). V was trimmed by 6 bases and J by 7 bases, leaving 25 bases between them. V is TRBV20-1 and J is TRBJ2-7, with a weak D call TRBD2 (5 bases). This clonotype was sampled from a male donor with ankylosing spondylitis. The sample consisted of synovial fluid, either unsorted or a sorted T cell fraction (not recorded which). CDR3 sequence (DNA): TGCAGTGCCAGTCGGATTGGGGAGCTAGCCTGGGAGCAGTACTTC. Its protein product is CSASRIGELAWEQYF.